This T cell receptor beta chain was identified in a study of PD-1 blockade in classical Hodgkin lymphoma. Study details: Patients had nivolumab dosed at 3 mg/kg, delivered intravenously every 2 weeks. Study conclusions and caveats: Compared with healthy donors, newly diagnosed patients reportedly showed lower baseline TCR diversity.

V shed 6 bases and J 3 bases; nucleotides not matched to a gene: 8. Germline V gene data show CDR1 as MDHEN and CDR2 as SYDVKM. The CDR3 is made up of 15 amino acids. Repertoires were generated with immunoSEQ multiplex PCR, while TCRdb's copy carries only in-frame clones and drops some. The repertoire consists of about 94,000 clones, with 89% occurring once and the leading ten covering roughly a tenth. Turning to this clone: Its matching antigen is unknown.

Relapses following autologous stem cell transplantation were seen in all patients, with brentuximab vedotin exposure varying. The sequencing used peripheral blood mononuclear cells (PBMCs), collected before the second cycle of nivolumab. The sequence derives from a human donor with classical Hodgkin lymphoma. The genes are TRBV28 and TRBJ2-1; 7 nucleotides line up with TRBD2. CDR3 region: CASRWGGRNYNEQFF. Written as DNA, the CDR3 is TGTGCCAGCAGGTGGGGCGGGAGAAACTACAATGAGCAGTTCTTC.